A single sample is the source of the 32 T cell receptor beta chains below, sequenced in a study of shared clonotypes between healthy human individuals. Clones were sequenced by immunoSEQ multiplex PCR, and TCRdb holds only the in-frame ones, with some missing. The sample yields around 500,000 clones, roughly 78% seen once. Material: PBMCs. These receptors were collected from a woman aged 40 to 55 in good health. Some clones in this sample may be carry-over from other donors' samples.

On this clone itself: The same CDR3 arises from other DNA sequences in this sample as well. CDR3 residues: CASSPGLAGGETQYF. For the CDR3, the DNA is TGTGCCAGCAGCCCCGGACTAGCGGGAGGGGAGACCCAGTACTTC. The V and J genes are TRBV7-9 and TRBJ2-5; TRBD2 matches at 15 bases. Trimming cost V 5 bases and J 5 bases; bases outside gene matches: 3. Germline-derived CDR1 and CDR2 are SEHNR and FQNEAQ (reference sequence). The CDR3 extends over 15 amino acids.

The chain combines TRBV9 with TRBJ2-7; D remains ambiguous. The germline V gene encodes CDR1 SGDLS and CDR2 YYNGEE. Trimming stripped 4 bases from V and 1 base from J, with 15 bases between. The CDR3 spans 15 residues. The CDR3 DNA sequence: TGTGCCAGCAGCCCCTCCCCAGACCTATCCTACGAGCAGTACTTC. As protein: CASSPSPDLSYEQYF.

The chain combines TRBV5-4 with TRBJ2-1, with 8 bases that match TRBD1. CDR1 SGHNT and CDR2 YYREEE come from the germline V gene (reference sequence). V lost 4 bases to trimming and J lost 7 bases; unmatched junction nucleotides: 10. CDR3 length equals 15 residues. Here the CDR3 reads CASSRTGTFGNEQFF. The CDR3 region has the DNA TGTGCCAGCAGCCGGACAGGGACCTTTGGGAATGAGCAGTTCTTC.

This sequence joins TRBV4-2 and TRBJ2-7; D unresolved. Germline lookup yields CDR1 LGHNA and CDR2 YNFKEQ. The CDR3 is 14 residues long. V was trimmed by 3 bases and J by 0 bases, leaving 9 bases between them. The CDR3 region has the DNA TGTGCCAGCAGCCACCGTGGGCTCTCCTACGAGCAGTACTTC. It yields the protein CASSHRGLSYEQYF.

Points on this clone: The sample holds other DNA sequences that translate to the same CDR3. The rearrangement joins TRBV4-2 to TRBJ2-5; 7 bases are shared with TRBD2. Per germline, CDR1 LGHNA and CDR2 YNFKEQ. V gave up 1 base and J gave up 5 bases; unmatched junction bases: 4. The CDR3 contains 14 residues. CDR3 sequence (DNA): TGTGCCAGCAGCCAAGGGACTAGAGGGGAGACCCAGTACTTC. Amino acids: CASSQGTRGETQYF.

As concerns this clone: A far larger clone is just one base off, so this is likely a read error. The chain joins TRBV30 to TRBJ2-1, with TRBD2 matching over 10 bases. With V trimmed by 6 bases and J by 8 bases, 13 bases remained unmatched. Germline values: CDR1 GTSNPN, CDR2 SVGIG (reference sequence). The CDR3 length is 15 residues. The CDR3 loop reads CACSSGTSEGDEQFF. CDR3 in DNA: TGTGCCTGTAGTTCCGGGACTAGCGAGGGCGATGAGCAGTTCTTC.

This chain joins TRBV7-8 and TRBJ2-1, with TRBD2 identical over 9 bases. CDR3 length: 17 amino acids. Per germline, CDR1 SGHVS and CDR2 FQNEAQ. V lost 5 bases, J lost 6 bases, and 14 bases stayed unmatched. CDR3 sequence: CASSPVIAGVGTNEQFF. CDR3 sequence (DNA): TGTGCCAGCAGCCCCGTGATAGCGGGAGTCGGAACCAATGAGCAGTTCTTC.

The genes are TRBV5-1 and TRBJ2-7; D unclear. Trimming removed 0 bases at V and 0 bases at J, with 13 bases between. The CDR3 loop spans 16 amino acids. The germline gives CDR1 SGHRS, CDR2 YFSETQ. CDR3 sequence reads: CASSLGYSTSSYEQYF. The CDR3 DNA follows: TGCGCCAGCAGCTTGGGGTACTCAACGAGCTCCTACGAGCAGTACTTC. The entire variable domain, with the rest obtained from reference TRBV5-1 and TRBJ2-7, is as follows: KAGVTQTPRYLIKTRGQQVTLSCSPISGHRSVSWYQQTPGQGLQFLFEYFSETQRNKGNFPGRFSGRQFSNSRSEMNVSTLELGDSALYLCASSLGYSTSSYEQYFGPGTRLTVT.

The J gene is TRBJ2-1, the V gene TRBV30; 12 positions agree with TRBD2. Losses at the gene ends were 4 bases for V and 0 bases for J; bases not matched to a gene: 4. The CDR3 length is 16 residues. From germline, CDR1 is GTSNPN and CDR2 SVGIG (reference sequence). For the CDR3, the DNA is TGTGCCTGGAAGCTAGCGGGAGGGAGCTCCTACAATGAGCAGTTCTTC. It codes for CAWKLAGGSSYNEQFF.

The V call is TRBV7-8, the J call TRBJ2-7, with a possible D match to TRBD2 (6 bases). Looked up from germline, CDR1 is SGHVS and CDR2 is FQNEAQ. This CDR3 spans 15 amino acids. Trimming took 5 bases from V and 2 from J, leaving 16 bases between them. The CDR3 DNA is TGTGCCAGCAGCGATTCGAGCGGGCCTCCCTACGAGCAGTACTTC. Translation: CASSDSSGPPYEQYF. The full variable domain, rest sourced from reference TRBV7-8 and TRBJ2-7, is GAGVSQSPRYKVAKRGQDVALRCDPISGHVSLFWYQQALGQGPEFLTYFQNEAQLDKSGLPSDRFFAERPEGSVSTLKIQRTQQEDSAVYLCASSDSSGPPYEQYFGPGTRLTVT.

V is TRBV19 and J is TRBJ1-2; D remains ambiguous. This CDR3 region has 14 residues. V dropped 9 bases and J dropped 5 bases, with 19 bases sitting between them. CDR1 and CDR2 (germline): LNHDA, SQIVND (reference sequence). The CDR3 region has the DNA TGTGCCAGCACCCAAACGGCAGGTTTTTATGGCTACACCTTC. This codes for CASTQTAGFYGYTF.

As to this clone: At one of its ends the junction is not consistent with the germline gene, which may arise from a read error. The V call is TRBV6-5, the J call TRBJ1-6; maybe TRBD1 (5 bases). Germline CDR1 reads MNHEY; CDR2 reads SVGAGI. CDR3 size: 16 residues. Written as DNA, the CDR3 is TGTGCCAGCAGTTGGGACGCGAACTCCTATAATTCACCTCTCCACTTT. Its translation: CASSWDANSYNSPLHF.

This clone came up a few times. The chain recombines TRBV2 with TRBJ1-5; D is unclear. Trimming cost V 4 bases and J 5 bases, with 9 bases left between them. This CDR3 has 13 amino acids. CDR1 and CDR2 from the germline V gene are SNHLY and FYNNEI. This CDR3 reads CASSGGGYQPQHF. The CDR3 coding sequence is TGTGCCAGCAGTGGTGGCGGGTATCAGCCCCAGCATTTT.

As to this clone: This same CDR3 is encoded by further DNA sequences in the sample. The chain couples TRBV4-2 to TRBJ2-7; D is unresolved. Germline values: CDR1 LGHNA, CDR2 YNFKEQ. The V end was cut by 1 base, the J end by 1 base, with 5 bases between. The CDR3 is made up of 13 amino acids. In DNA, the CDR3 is TGTGCCAGCAGCCAAGGGGGTTCCTACGAGCAGTACTTC. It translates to CASSQGGSYEQYF.

This CDR3 reads CASSPGGTGRREQYF. The CDR3 DNA reads as TGTGCCAGCAGCCCGGGAGGGACAGGGCGTCGCGAGCAGTACTTC. V and J are TRBV5-4 and TRBJ2-7, with D possibly being TRBD1 (9 bases). CDR1 and CDR2 from the germline V gene are SGHNT and YYREEE (reference sequence). V lost 4 bases and J 6 bases, leaving 20 bases between the germline ends. CDR3 size: 15 residues.

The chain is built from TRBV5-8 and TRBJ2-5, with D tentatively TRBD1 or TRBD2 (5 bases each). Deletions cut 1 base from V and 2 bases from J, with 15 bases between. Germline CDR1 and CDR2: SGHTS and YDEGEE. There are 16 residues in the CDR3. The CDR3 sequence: CASSLPGAPAQETQYF. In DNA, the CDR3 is TGTGCCAGCAGCTTGCCCGGGGCCCCTGCTCAAGAGACCCAGTACTTC.

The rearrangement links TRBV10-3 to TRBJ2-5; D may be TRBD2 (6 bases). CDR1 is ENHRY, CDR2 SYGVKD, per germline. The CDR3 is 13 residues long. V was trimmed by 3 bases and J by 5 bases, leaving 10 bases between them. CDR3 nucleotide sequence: TGTGCCATCAGTGACGGGACTGGGGAGACCCAGTACTTC. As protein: CAISDGTGETQYF.

Here the CDR3 reads CASSPSGLAGVQTDTQYF. The CDR3 nucleotides are TGTGCCAGCAGCCCTAGTGGGCTAGCGGGAGTTCAGACAGATACGCAGTATTTT. This sequence joins TRBV7-3 and TRBJ2-3; 10 bases are shared with TRBD2. Looked up from germline, CDR1 is SGHTA and CDR2 is FQGTGA. This CDR3 has 18 amino acids. V trimming: 5 bases; J trimming: 3 bases; junction bases outside the gene matches: 14.

CDR3 DNA: TGCGCCAGCAGCCAGGGACACTCCATGAACACTGAAGCTTTCTTT. This codes for CASSQGHSMNTEAFF. V usage is TRBV4-3 and J usage is TRBJ1-1; D possibly corresponds to TRBD1 (6 bases). This CDR3 is built from 15 residues. In germline, CDR1 is LGHNA, CDR2 YSLEER. The ends were cut back, 3 bases at V and 0 bases at J, with 11 bases in the middle.

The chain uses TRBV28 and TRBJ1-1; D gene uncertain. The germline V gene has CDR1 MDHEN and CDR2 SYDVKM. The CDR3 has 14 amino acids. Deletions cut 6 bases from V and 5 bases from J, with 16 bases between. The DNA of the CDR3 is TGTGCCAGCAGCCCGGTCGGGGAATGGACTGAAGCTTTCTTT. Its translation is CASSPVGEWTEAFF.

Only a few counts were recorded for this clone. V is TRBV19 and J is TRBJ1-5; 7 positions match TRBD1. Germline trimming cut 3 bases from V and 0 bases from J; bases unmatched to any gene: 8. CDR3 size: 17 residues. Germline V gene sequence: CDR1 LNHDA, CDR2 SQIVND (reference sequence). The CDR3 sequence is CASSIATGSDSNQPQHF. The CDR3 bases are TGTGCCAGTAGTATTGCGACAGGGTCTGATAGCAATCAGCCCCAGCATTTT.

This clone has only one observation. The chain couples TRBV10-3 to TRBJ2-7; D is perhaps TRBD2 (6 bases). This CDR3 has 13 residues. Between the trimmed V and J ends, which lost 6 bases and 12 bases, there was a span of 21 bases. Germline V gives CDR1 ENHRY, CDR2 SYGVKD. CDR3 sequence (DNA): TGTGCCATCAGGGGGGAGGCGTCGCCATTCCTGTACTTC. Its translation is CAIRGEASPFLYF.

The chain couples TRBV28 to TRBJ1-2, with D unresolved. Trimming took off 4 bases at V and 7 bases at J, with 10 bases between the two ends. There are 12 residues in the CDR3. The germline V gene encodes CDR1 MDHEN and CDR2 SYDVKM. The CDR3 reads CASSSAGSGYTF. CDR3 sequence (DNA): TGTGCCAGCAGTTCAGCCGGGAGTGGCTACACCTTC.

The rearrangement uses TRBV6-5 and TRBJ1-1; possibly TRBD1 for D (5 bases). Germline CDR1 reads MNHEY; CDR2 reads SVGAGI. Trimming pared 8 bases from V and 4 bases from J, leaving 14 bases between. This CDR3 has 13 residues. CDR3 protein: CASLRGVGTEAFF. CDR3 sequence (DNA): TGTGCCAGCCTTCGGGGGGTTGGCACTGAAGCTTTCTTT.

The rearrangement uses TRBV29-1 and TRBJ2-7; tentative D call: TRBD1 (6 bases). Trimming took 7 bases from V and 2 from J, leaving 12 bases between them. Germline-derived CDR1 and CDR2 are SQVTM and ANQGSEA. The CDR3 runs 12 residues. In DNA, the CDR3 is TGCAGCGCTGGACAGCGACCCTACGAGCAGTACTTC. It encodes CSAGQRPYEQYF.

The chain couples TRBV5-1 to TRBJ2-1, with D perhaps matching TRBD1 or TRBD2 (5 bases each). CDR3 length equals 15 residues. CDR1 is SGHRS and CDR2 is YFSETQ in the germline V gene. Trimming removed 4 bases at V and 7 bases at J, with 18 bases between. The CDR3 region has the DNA TGCGCCAGCAGCGGGGGTGGATGGGGGATTAATGAGCAGTTCTTC. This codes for CASSGGGWGINEQFF.

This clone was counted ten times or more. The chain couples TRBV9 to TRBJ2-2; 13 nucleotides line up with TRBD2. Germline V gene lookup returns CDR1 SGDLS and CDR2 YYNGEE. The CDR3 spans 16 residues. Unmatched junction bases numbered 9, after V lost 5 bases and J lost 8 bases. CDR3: CASRGGGLAGAGELFF. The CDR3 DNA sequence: TGTGCCAGCAGAGGAGGAGGACTAGCGGGAGCTGGGGAGCTGTTTTTT.

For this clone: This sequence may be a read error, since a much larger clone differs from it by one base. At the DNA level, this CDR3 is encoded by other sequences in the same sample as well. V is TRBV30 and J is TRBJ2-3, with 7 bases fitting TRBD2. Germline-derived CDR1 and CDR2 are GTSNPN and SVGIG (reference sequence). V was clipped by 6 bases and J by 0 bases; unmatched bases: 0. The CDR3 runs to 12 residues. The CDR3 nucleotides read TGTGCCTGTAGCGGGAGCACAGATACGCAGTATTTT. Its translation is CACSGSTDTQYF. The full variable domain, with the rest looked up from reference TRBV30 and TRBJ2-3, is SQTIHQWPATLVQPVGSPLSLECTVEGTSNPNLYWYRQAAGRGLQLLFYSVGIGQISSEVPQNLSASRPQDRQFILSSKKLLLSDSGFYLCACSGSTDTQYFGPGTRLTVL.

CDR3 region: CASSLFPPMAGVAEQFF. The CDR3 nucleotides read TGTGCCAGCAGTTTATTTCCCCCAATGGCGGGAGTGGCTGAGCAGTTCTTC. The chain couples TRBV27 to TRBJ2-1; TRBD2 matches 7 bases. V lost 1 base and J lost 9; bases outside the gene matches: 15. Germline V lookup: CDR1 MNHEY, CDR2 SMNVEV (reference sequence). This CDR3 is 17 amino acids long.

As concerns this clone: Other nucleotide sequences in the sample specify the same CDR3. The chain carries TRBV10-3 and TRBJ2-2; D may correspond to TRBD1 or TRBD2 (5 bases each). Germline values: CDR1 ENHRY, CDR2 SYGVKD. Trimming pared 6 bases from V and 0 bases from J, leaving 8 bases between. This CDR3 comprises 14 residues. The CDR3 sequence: CAIRGTANTGELFF. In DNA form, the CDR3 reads TGTGCCATCAGAGGGACGGCGAACACCGGGGAGCTGTTTTTT.

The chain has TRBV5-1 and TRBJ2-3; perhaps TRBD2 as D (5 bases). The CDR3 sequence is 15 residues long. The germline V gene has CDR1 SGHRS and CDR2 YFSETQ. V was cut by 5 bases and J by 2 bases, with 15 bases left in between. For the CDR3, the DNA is TGCGCCAGCAGTCCCCGGGGTGAGCCCACAGATACGCAGTATTTT. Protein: CASSPRGEPTDTQYF. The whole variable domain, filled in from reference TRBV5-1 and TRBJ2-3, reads KAGVTQTPRYLIKTRGQQVTLSCSPISGHRSVSWYQQTPGQGLQFLFEYFSETQRNKGNFPGRFSGRQFSNSRSEMNVSTLELGDSALYLCASSPRGEPTDTQYFGPGTRLTVL.

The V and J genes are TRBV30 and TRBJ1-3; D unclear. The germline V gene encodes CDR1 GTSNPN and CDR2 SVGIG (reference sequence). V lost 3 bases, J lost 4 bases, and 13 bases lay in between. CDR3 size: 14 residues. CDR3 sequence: CAWSPPVAGNTIYF. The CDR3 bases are TGTGCCTGGAGCCCACCAGTCGCCGGAAACACCATATATTTT.